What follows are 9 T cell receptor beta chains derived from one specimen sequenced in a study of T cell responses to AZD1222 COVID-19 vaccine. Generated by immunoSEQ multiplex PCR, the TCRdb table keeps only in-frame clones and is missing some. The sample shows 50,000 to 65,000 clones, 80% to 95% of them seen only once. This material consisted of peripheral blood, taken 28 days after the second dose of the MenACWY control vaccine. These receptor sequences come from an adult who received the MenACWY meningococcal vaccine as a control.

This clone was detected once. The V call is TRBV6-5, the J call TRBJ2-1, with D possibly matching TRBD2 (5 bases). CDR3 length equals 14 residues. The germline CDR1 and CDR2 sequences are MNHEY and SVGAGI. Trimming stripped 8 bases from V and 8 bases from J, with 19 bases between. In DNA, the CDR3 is TGTGCCAGCGTTAGTCTTGAAGTGAGGGATGAGCAGTTCTTC. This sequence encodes CASVSLEVRDEQFF.

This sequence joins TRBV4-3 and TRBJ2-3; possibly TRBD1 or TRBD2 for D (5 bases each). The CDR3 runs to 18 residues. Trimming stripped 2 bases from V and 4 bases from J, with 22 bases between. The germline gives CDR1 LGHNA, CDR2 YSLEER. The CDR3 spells CASSQWGTSGTRADTQYF. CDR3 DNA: TGCGCCAGCAGCCAATGGGGCACCTCCGGGACGCGGGCAGATACGCAGTATTTT.

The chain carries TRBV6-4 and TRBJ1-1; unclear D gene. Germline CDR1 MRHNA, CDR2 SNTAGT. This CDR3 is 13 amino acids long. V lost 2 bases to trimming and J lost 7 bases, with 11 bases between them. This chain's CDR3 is CASSDPSTFEAFF. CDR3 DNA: TGTGCCAGCAGTGACCCGTCGACCTTTGAAGCTTTCTTT.

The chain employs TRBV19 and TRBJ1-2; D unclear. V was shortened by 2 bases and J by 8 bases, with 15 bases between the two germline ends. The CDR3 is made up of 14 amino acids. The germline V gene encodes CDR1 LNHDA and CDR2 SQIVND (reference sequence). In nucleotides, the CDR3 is TGTGCCAGTAGTATAAATGCCTGGGTATACGGCTACACCTTC. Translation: CASSINAWVYGYTF.

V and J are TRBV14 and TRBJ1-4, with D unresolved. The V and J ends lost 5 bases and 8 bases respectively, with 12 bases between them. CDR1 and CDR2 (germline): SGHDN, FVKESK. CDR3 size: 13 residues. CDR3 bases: TGTGCCAGCAGCGGGATAGCGGGGGAAAAACTGTTTTTT. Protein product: CASSGIAGEKLFF.

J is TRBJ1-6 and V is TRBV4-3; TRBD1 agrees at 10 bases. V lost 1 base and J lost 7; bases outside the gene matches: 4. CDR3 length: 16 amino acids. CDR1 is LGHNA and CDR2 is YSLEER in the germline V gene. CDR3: CASSQVPGQGNSPLHF. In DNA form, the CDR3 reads TGCGCCAGCAGCCAAGTCCCGGGACAGGGGAATTCACCCCTCCACTTT.

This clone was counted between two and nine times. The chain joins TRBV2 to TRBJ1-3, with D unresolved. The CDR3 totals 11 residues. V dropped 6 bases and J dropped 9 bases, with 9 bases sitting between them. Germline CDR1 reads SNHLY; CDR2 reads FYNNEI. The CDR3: CASRLEVTIYF. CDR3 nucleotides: TGTGCCAGCAGACTTGAGGTCACCATATATTTT.

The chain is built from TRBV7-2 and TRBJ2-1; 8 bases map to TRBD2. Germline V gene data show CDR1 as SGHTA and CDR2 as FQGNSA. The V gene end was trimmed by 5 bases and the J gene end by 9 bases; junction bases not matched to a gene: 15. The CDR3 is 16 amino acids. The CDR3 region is CASSKDAGTRGTEQFF. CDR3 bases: TGTGCCAGCAGCAAAGATGCAGGGACTAGGGGTACTGAGCAGTTCTTC.

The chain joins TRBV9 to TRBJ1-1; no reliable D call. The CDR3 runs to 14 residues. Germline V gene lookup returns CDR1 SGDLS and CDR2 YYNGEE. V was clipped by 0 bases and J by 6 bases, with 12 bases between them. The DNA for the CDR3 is TGTGCCAGCAGCGTAGAGGTGGGTAGGGCTGAAGCTTTCTTT. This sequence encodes CASSVEVGRAEAFF.